Given below is one T cell receptor beta chain in context. The CDR3 totals 15 residues. V lost 6 bases, J lost 12 bases, and 20 bases stayed unmatched. Germline CDR1 reads SEHNR; CDR2 reads FQNEAQ (reference sequence). According to the study, genomic DNA was the template for TCR beta VDJ and CDR3 profiling. MiXCR, applied by TCRdb to the reads, yields one record per CDR3 protein. The sample has 400,000 to 450,000 distinct CDR3 sequences, 55% to 70% seen once; the top ten hold approximately 3.8%. These data come from a study of CD8+CD57+ T cells in acquired aplastic anemia. Overall study: Healthy CD8+ samples averaged about 11.0 million reads.

This TCR came from a human donor in good health, serving as a control. The J gene is TRBJ2-7, the V gene TRBV7-9, with 7 bases that match TRBD1. The sample was sorted CD4+, CD8+, or CD8+CD57+ T cells (not recorded which) from PBMCs. The CDR3 region is CASSEGQGQAFRLYF. Here the CDR3 DNA reads TGTGCCAGCAGTGAAGGGCAAGGACAGGCGTTTCGGCTGTACTTC.